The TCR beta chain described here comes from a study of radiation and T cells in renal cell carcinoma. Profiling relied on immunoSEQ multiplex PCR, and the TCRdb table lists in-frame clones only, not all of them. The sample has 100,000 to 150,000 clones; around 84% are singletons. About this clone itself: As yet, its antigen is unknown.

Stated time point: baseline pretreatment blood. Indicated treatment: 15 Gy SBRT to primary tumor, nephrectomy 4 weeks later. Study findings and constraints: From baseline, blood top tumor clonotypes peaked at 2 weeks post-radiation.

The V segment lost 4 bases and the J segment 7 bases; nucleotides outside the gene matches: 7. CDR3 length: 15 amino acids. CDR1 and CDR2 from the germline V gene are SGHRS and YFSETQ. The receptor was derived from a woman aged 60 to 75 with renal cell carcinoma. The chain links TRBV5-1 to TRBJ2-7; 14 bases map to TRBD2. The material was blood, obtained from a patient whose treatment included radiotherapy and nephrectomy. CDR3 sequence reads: CASSGGTSGSREQYF. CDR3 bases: TGCGCCAGCAGCGGAGGGACTAGCGGGAGTCGGGAGCAGTACTTC.